A single sample gave rise to the 2 T cell receptor beta chains below, sequenced in a study of T cell responses to AZD1222 COVID-19 vaccine. Sequencing was performed with immunoSEQ multiplex PCR; in TCRdb, only in-frame clones are kept and a portion is missing. The sample has more than 60,000 clones; roughly 90% are singletons. The source was peripheral blood, collected on day 0 of AZD1222 vaccination. Source of these receptors: an adult in good health.

The chain employs TRBV19 and TRBJ1-1; weak D call: TRBD1 (5 bases). Trimming took 9 bases from V and 5 from J, leaving 19 bases between them. The CDR3 runs 14 residues. Germline V gene lookup returns CDR1 LNHDA and CDR2 SQIVND (reference sequence). The CDR3 region has the DNA TGTGCCAGCAACGGAGGGGTAATTGGGACTGAAGCTTTCTTT. Protein product: CASNGGVIGTEAFF.

This chain's CDR3 is CASSQAHRITDTQYF. The CDR3 DNA is TGTGCCAGCAGCCAAGCTCACAGGATCACAGATACGCAGTATTTT. The J gene is TRBJ2-3, the V gene TRBV14; D may be TRBD1 (5 bases). The CDR3 loop spans 15 amino acids. V was trimmed by 1 base and J by 2 bases, leaving 10 bases between them. In germline, CDR1 is SGHDN, CDR2 FVKESK.